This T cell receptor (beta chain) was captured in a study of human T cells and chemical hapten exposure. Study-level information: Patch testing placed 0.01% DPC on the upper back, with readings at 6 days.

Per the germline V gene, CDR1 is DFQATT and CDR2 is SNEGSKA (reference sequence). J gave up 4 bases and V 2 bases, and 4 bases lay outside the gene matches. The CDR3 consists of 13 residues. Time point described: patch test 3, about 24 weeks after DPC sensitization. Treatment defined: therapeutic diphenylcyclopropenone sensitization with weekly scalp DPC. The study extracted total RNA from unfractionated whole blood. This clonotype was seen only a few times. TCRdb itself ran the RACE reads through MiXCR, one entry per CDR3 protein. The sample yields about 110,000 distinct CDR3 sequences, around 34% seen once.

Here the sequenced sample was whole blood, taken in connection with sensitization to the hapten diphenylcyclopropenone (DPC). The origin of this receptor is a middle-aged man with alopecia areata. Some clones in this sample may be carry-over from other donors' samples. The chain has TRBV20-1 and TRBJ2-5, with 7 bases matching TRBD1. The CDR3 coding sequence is TGCAGTGCTAGAACAGGGGTGGCAGAGACCCAGTACTTC. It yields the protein CSARTGVAETQYF.